The 22 T cell receptor beta chains listed next were all sequenced from one sample in a study of graft-versus-host responses after intestinal transplantation. Clones were read by immunoSEQ multiplex PCR, and TCRdb kept only the in-frame ones, dropping some. The sample has about 100,000 clones, 87% seen once; the top ten hold 0.85% to 1%. These TCRs are of unknown antigen specificity. The input for sequencing was unstimulated CD4+ T cells sorted from spleen or lymph node cells, taken before transplant. The origin of the receptors is a human donor who was the organ donor for an intestinal transplant.

A word on this clone: One junction end does not reproduce the germline sequence, and a read error may be involved. The V gene is TRBV6-6, the J gene TRBJ1-1, with D possibly matching TRBD1 (6 bases). CDR3 length equals 14 residues. The V gene's germline CDR1 is MNHNY and CDR2 SVGAGI (reference sequence). This CDR3 reads CTSSEGGRDTEAFF. The DNA of the CDR3 is TGTACCAGCAGTGAGGGGGGTAGGGACACTGAAGCTTTCTTT.

The chain has TRBV11-2 and TRBJ1-4; 9 bases are shared with TRBD1. The V segment lost 5 bases and the J segment 5 bases; nucleotides outside the gene matches: 3. Per the germline V gene, CDR1 is SGHAT and CDR2 is FQNNGV. CDR3 length: 14 amino acids. The CDR3 DNA is TGTGCCAGCAGCCGGGACAGGGTAAATGAAAAACTGTTTTTT. It encodes CASSRDRVNEKLFF.

The chain carries TRBV25-1 and TRBJ1-6; 8 nucleotides line up with TRBD1. There are 14 residues in the CDR3. CDR1 and CDR2 (germline): MGHDK, SYGVNS. J was trimmed by 7 bases and V by 10 bases; bases with no gene match: 9. This chain's CDR3 is CATATTGDNSPLHF. CDR3 bases: TGTGCCACCGCAACGACAGGGGACAATTCACCCCTCCACTTT. Full variable domain (outside the CDR3, taken from reference TRBV25-1 and TRBJ1-6): EADIYQTPRYLVIGTGKKITLECSQTMGHDKMYWYQQDPGMELHLIHYSYGVNSTEKGDLSSESTVSRIRTEHFPLTLESARPSHTSQYLCATATTGDNSPLHFGNGTRLTVT.

V is TRBV4-2 and J is TRBJ2-7; possibly TRBD2 for D (6 bases). V was trimmed by 0 bases and J by 4 bases, leaving 16 bases between them. The CDR3 length is 16 residues. Germline CDR1 LGHNA, CDR2 YNFKEQ. This chain's CDR3 is CASSQDNSGVVYEQYF. Written as DNA, the CDR3 is TGTGCCAGCAGCCAAGATAACTCGGGGGTCGTGTACGAGCAGTACTTC.

The V and J genes are TRBV18 and TRBJ2-3; D unresolved. This CDR3 has 11 residues. Germline-derived CDR1 and CDR2 are KGHSH and LQKENI. V gave up 1 base and J gave up 6 bases, with 2 bases separating them. The CDR3 sequence is CASSPRDTQYF. The CDR3 DNA reads TGTGCCAGCTCACCACGGGATACGCAGTATTTT.

V and J are TRBV7-9 and TRBJ1-2, with 9 bases fitting TRBD1. CDR3 length equals 14 residues. V gave up 8 bases and J gave up 4 bases; unmatched junction bases: 8. Germline V gives CDR1 SEHNR, CDR2 FQNEAQ (reference sequence). Here the CDR3 reads CASGGTGSLYGYTF. The CDR3 DNA reads TGTGCCAGCGGCGGGACAGGGAGTCTCTATGGCTACACCTTC.

This chain links TRBV7-9 with TRBJ2-3; TRBD1 aligns across 8 bases. This CDR3 is built from 15 residues. Germline V lookup: CDR1 SEHNR, CDR2 FQNEAQ (reference sequence). After removal of 3 bases from V and 5 bases from J, the junction contained 7 bases not matched to a gene. The CDR3 nucleotides are TGTGCCAGCAGCTTCCAGGGGGCCCTACAAGATACGCAGTATTTT. Its translation: CASSFQGALQDTQYF. Full variable domain (rest looked up from reference TRBV7-9 and TRBJ2-3): DTGVSQNPRHKITKRGQNVTFRCDPISEHNRLYWYRQTLGQGPEFLTYFQNEAQLEKSRLLSDRFSAERPKGSFSTLEIQRTEQGDSAMYLCASSFQGALQDTQYFGPGTRLTVL.

This chain connects TRBV7-2 to TRBJ2-1; no firm D call. The CDR3 has 13 residues. Germline V lookup: CDR1 SGHTA, CDR2 FQGNSA. V was shortened by 3 bases and J by 3 bases, with 6 bases between the two germline ends. The CDR3 bases are TGTGCCAGCAGCTTTCCTCGCTACAATGAGCAGTTCTTC. Translating it yields CASSFPRYNEQFF.

The V and J genes are TRBV6-6 and TRBJ2-7, with 9 bases lining up with TRBD2. Looked up from germline, CDR1 is MNHNY and CDR2 is SVGAGI (reference sequence). The CDR3 spans 16 residues. V lost 6 bases, J lost 2 bases, and 11 bases stayed unmatched. Here the CDR3 reads CASSPIAGGGTYEQYF. The CDR3 DNA reads TGTGCCAGCAGCCCTATCGCGGGGGGGGGAACCTACGAGCAGTACTTC.

The chain recombines TRBV10-3 with TRBJ1-1; D is undetermined. The CDR3 contains 11 residues. V dropped 6 bases and J dropped 8 bases, with 10 bases sitting between them. CDR1 ENHRY and CDR2 SYGVKD come from the germline V gene. DNA of the CDR3: TGTGCCATCAGGGCAGAGGAGGAAGCTTTCTTT. It yields the protein CAIRAEEEAFF.

The chain recombines TRBV6-5 with TRBJ1-2; D not certain. The ends were cut back, 3 bases at V and 1 base at J, with 15 bases in the middle. The CDR3 has 16 amino acids. Germline V gene data show CDR1 as MNHEY and CDR2 as SVGAGI. The CDR3 DNA is TGTGCCAGCAGTTATCGGAGGGAGAGCCATAACTATGGCTACACCTTC. Translation: CASSYRRESHNYGYTF.

The chain links TRBV6-5 to TRBJ1-5, with a possible D match to TRBD1 (5 bases). The CDR3 runs to 15 residues. Looked up from germline, CDR1 is MNHEY and CDR2 is SVGAGI. Trimming cost V 6 bases and J 1 base, with 13 bases left between them. CDR3 region: CASRRGSASNQPQHF. The CDR3 region has the DNA TGTGCCAGCAGACGGGGCAGTGCCAGCAATCAGCCCCAGCATTTT.

J is TRBJ2-6 and V is TRBV5-8, with no clear D. CDR1 SGHTS and CDR2 YDEGEE come from the germline V gene. V shed 7 bases and J shed 4 bases, with 12 bases lying between them. CDR3 size: 14 residues. The CDR3 is CASQSGFGANVLTF. As DNA, the CDR3 is TGTGCCAGCCAGAGTGGTTTCGGGGCCAACGTCCTGACTTTC.

The genes are TRBV11-3 and TRBJ2-1; maybe TRBD2 (6 bases). Trimming left V 3 bases short and J 8 bases short, with 14 bases between. This CDR3 is 14 amino acids long. Germline loops: CDR1 SGHNT, CDR2 YENEEA. DNA for the CDR3: TGTGCCAGCAGCTTCGGGGGAGCCTGGGATGAGCAGTTCTTC. This translates into CASSFGGAWDEQFF.

The rearrangement uses TRBV30 and TRBJ1-2; D is unclear. This CDR3 has 13 amino acids. Germline CDR1 reads GTSNPN; CDR2 reads SVGIG (reference sequence). V lost 2 bases, J lost 5 bases, and 12 bases lay in between. CDR3 bases: TGTGCCTGGAGTCCCCGTCAGTTGTATGGCTACACCTTC. Protein product: CAWSPRQLYGYTF.

This clone was seen a single time. The CDR3 region is CASSTHQGTNEKLFF. DNA for the CDR3: TGTGCCAGCAGCACCCACCAGGGAACTAATGAAAAACTGTTTTTT. This sequence joins TRBV7-3 and TRBJ1-4; perhaps TRBD1 as D (5 bases). V lost 5 bases and J lost 1, with 11 bases in between. CDR3 length: 15 residues. From germline, CDR1 is SGHTA and CDR2 FQGTGA.

The chain combines TRBV5-1 with TRBJ1-4; tentatively, D is TRBD1 (6 bases). This CDR3 has 15 amino acids. Germline V CDR1 and CDR2: SGHRS, YFSETQ. With 0 bases removed from V and 4 bases from J, the gap between germline ends came to 10 bases. The CDR3 here is CASSLAGTSNEKLFF. CDR3 in DNA: TGCGCCAGCAGCTTGGCCGGGACAAGTAATGAAAAACTGTTTTTT.

The chain recombines TRBV10-3 with TRBJ1-2; D unclear. Germline CDR1 reads ENHRY; CDR2 reads SYGVKD. There are 13 residues in the CDR3. Trimming cost V 6 bases and J 8 bases, with 16 bases left between them. The chain's CDR3 is CAIRSRISEGYTF. The CDR3 DNA follows: TGTGCCATCAGATCTAGGATATCCGAGGGCTACACCTTC.

This chain uses TRBV10-3 with TRBJ1-1; possible D gene TRBD1, 5 bases. The CDR3 covers 14 residues. Germline V gene data show CDR1 as ENHRY and CDR2 as SYGVKD. Trimming left V 11 bases short and J 2 bases short, with 18 bases between. As DNA, the CDR3 is TGTGCCGCGAGGGAAGGGACCCAAAACACTGAAGCTTTCTTT. Protein: CAAREGTQNTEAFF.

The chain carries TRBV20-1 and TRBJ1-4; tentative D call: TRBD1 (5 bases). The V gene lost 7 bases and the J gene lost 8 bases, with 11 bases spanning the gap. Looked up from germline, CDR1 is DFQATT and CDR2 is SNEGSKA (reference sequence). The CDR3 covers 11 residues. The DNA for the CDR3 is TGCAGTGTCAGGGCTGGGGAAAAACTGTTTTTT. Translating gives CSVRAGEKLFF.

The chain employs TRBV5-1 and TRBJ1-1; D might be TRBD1 (6 bases). Germline CDR1 SGHRS, CDR2 YFSETQ. V was shortened by 2 bases and J by 4 bases, with 12 bases between the two germline ends. CDR3 length: 14 residues. CDR3 region: CASSFTGFGTEAFF. The DNA of the CDR3 is TGCGCCAGCAGCTTTACAGGGTTCGGCACTGAAGCTTTCTTT. The full variable domain, in which reference TRBV5-1 and TRBJ1-1 provide the parts outside the CDR3, is KAGVTQTPRYLIKTRGQQVTLSCSPISGHRSVSWYQQTPGQGLQFLFEYFSETQRNKGNFPGRFSGRQFSNSRSEMNVSTLELGDSALYLCASSFTGFGTEAFFGQGTRLTVV.

This sequence joins TRBV27 and TRBJ1-5; TRBD1 might be the D (5 bases). The CDR3 loop spans 20 amino acids. Trimming left V 2 bases short and J 4 bases short, with 27 bases between. The germline V gene encodes CDR1 MNHEY and CDR2 SMNVEV (reference sequence). The CDR3, as DNA: TGTGCCAGCAGTTTAGGCCCTTCGTCCAGTAACCAAGGGGCAAATCAGCCCCAGCATTTT. It translates to CASSLGPSSSNQGANQPQHF.